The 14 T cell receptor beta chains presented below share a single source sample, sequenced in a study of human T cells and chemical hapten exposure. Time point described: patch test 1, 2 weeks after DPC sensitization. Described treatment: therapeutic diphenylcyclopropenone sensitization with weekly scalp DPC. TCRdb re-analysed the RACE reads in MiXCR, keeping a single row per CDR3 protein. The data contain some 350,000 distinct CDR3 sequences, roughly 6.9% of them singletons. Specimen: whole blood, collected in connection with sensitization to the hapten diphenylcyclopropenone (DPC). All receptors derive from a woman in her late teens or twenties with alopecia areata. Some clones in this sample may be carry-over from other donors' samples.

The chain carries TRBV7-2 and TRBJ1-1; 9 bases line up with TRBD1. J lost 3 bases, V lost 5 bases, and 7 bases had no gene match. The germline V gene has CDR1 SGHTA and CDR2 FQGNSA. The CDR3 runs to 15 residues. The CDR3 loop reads CASSPRRTGDTEAFF. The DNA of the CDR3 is TGTGCCAGCAGCCCCCGCCGGACAGGGGACACTGAAGCTTTCTTT. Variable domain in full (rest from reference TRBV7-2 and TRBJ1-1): GAGVSQSPSNKVTEKGKDVELRCDPISGHTALYWYRQSLGQGLEFLIYFQGNSAPDKSGLPSDRFSAERTGGSVSTLTIQRTQQEDSAVYLCASSPRRTGDTEAFFGQGTRLTVV.

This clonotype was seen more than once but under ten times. CDR3 nucleotides: TGTGCCAGCAGTTCGGGGGGCGCTTTCACTGAAGCTTTCTTT. It is translated as CASSSGGAFTEAFF. The chain couples TRBV12-3 or TRBV12-4 to TRBJ1-1, with D maybe TRBD1 (6 bases). V lost 4 bases and J lost 4, with 13 bases in between. This CDR3 comprises 14 residues.

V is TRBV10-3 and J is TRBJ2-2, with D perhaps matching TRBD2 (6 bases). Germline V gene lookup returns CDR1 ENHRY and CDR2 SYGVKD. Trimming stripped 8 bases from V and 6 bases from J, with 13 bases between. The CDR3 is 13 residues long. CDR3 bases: TGTGCCATCTCGGCCAGGGAGGCCGGGGAGCTGTTTTTT. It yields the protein CAISAREAGELFF.

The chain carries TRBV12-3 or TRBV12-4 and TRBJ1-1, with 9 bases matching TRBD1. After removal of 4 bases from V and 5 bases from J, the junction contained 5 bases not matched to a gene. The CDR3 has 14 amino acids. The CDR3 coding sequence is TGTGCCAGCAGTTCAACAGGGGGCAGGACTGAAGCTTTCTTT. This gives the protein CASSSTGGRTEAFF.

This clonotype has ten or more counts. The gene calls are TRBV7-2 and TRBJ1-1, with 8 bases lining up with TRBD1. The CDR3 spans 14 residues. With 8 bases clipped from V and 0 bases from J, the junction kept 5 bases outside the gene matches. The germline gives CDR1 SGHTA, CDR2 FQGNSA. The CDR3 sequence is CASPRTGLNTEAFF. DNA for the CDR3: TGTGCCAGCCCAAGGACAGGGCTGAACACTGAAGCTTTCTTT.

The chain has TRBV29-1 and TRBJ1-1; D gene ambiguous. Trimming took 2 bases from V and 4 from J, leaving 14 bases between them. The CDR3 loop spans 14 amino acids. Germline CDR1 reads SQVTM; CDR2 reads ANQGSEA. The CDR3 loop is CSVEKAGGGTEAFF. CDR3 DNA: TGCAGCGTTGAAAAAGCGGGAGGCGGCACTGAAGCTTTCTTT.

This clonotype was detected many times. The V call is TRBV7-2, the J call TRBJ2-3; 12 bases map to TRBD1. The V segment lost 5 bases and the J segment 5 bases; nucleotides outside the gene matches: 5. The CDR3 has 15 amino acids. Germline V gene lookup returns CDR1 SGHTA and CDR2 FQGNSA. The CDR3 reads CASSVRDRGQDTQYF. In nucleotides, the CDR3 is TGTGCCAGCAGCGTCCGGGACAGGGGGCAAGATACGCAGTATTTT.

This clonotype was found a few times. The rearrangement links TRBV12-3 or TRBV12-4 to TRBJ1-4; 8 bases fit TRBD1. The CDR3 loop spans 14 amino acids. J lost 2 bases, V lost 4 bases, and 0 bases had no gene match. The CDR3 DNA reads TGTGCCAGCAGTTACAGGGGGACTAATGAAAAACTGTTTTTT. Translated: CASSYRGTNEKLFF.

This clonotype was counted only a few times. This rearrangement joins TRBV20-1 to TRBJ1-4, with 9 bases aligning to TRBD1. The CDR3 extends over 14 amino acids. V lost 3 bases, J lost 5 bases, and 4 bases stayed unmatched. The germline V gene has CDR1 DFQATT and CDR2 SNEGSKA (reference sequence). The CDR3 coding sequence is TGCAGTGCTAGCCCCGGGACAGGGAATGAAAAACTGTTTTTT. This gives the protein CSASPGTGNEKLFF.

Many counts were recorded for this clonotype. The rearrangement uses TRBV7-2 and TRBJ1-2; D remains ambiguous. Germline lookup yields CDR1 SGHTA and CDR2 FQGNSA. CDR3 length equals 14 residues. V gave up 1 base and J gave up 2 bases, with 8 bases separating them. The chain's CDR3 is CASSLGELNYGYTF. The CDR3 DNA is TGTGCCAGCAGCTTAGGAGAGTTGAACTATGGCTACACCTTC.

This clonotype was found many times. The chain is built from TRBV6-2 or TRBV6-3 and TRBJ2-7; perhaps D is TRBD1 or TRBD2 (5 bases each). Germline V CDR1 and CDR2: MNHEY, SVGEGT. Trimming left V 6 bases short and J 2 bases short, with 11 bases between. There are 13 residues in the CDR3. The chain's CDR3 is CASSEGSTYEQYF. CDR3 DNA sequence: TGTGCCAGCAGCGAGGGGTCTACCTACGAGCAGTACTTC.

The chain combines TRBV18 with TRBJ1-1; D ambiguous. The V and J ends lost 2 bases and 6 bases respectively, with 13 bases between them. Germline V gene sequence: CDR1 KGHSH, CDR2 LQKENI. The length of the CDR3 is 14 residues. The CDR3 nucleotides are TGTGCCAGCTCACCAACGGGATTGGTACCTGAAGCTTTCTTT. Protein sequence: CASSPTGLVPEAFF.

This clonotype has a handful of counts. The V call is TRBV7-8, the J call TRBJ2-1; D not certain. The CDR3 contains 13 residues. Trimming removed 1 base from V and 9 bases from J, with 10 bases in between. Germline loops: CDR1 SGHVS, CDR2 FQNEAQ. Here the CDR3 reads CASSLELRIEQFF. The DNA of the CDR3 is TGTGCCAGCAGCTTAGAACTCCGGATTGAGCAGTTCTTC. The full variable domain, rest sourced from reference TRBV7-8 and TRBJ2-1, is GAGVSQSPRYKVAKRGQDVALRCDPISGHVSLFWYQQALGQGPEFLTYFQNEAQLDKSGLPSDRFFAERPEGSVSTLKIQRTQQEDSAVYLCASSLELRIEQFFGPGTRLTVL.

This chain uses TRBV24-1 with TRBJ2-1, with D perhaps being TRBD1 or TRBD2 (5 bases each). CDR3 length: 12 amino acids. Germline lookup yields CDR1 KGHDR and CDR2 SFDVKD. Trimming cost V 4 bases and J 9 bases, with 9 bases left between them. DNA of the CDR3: TGTGCCACCAGTGACTCAGGGAGTGAGCAGTTCTTC. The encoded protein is CATSDSGSEQFF.